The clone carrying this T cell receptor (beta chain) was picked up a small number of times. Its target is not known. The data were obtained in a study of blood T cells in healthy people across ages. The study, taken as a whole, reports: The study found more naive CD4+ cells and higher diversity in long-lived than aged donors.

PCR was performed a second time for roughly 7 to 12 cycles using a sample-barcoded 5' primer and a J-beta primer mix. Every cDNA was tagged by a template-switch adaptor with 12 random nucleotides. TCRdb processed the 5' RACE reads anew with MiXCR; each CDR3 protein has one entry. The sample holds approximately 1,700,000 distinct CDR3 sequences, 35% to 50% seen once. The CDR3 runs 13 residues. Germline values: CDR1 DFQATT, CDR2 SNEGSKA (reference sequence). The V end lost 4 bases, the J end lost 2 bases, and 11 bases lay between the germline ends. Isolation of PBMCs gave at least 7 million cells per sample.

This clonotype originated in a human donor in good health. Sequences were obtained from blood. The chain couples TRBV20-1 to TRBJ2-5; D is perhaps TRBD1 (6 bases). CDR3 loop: CSATQGWQETQYF. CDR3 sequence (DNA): TGCAGTGCTACCCAGGGGTGGCAAGAGACCCAGTACTTC.